This TCR beta chain was sequenced in a study of tumor-infiltrating lymphocytes in primary liver carcinoma. Researchers drew blood RNA from unsorted whole blood and extracted germline DNA as well. The J segment lost 1 base and the V segment lost 4 bases, leaving 12 bases of the junction unmatched. CDR3 length: 19 residues. Germline V gene lookup returns CDR1 SGHNT and CDR2 YYREEE (reference sequence). TCR beta cDNA was made from 450 to 550 ng total RNA with a constant-region primer. Slightly modified ARM-PCR served as the procedure for the TCR beta libraries. These libraries came from three rounds of nested multiplex PCR. Investigators reported that the first two PCR rounds, at roughly 11 cycles each, used TRBV1-TRBV30 forward primers with a C-beta reverse primer. MiXCR was run by TCRdb on the multiplex PCR reads, yielding one entry per CDR3 protein. This sample yields about 310,000 distinct CDR3 sequences, of which 50% to 75% are seen a single time; approximately 15% belongs to the top ten.

Sequencing was performed on peripheral blood. The chain is built from TRBV5-4 and TRBJ2-3, with 13 bases aligning to TRBD2. The source of this sequence is a young woman with primary liver carcinoma and hepatitis B virus infection. The CDR3 nucleotides are TGTGCCAGCAGCCGGACTAGCGGGAGTATGGTAACCCGCACAGATACGCAGTATTTT. It is translated as CASSRTSGSMVTRTDTQYF. Together with reference TRBV5-4 and TRBJ2-3, the CDR3 gives the full variable domain: ETGVTQSPTHLIKTRGQQVTLRCSSQSGHNTVSWYQQALGQGPQFIFQYYREEENGRGNFPPRFSGLQFPNYSSELNVNALELDDSALYLCASSRTSGSMVTRTDTQYFGPGTRLTVL.